The present T cell receptor beta chain was sequenced within a study of blood T cell repertoires in COVID-19. Overall study context: Samples of COVID-19 (acute and convalescent) were obtained from the United States, Italy and Spain. PBMCs, B-cell-depleted T cells, or T cells provided the cDNA or gDNA that made up the material.

V lost 3 bases to trimming and J lost 4 bases, with 9 bases between them. The CDR3 is 13 residues long. The germline V gene has CDR1 MNHNS and CDR2 SASEGT. Original processing methods: Counts of nucleated cells, estimated from reference gene primer amplification, were obtained. This table comes from immunoSEQ multiplex PCR, and its TCRdb copy is limited to in-frame clones, with some not included. From that table come the V and J calls and clone size; the DNA was used to work out D and trimming. This repertoire shows tens of thousands of clones, 70% to 90% found once; its top ten account for less than 9%.

The V call is TRBV6-1, the J call TRBJ1-1; no definite D call. This receptor was identified in a man between 25 and 39 years old with acute or convalescent COVID-19. The specimen sequenced was peripheral blood. The CDR3: CASSDKAATEAFF. As DNA, the CDR3 is TGTGCCAGCAGTGACAAGGCGGCCACTGAAGCTTTCTTT.